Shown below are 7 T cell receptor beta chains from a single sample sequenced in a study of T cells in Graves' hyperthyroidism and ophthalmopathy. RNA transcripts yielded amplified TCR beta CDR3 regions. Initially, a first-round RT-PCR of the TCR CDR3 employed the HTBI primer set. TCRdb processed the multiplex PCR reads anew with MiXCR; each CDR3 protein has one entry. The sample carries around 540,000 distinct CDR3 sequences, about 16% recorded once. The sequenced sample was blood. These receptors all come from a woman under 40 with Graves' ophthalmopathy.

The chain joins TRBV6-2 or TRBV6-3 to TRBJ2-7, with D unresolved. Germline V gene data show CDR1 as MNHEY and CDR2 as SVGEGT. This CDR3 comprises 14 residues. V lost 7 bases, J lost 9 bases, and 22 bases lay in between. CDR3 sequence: CASNRYPGTTRQYF. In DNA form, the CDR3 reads TGTGCCAGCAATAGATACCCAGGAACCACTCGGCAGTACTTC.

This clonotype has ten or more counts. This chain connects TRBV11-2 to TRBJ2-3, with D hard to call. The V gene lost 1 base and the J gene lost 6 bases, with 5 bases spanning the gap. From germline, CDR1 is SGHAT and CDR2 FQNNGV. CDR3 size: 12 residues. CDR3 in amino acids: CASSLGWDTQYF. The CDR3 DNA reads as TGTGCCAGCAGCTTAGGATGGGATACGCAGTATTTT.

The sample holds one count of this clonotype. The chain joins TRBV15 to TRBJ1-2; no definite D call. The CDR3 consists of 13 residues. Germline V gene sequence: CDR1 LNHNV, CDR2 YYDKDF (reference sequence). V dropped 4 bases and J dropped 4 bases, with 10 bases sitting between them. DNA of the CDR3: TGTGCCACCAGCACGGCAGTTCGCTATGGCTACACCTTC. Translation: CATSTAVRYGYTF. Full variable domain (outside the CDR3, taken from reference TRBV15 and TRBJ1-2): DAMVIQNPRYQVTQFGKPVTLSCSQTLNHNVMYWYQQKSSQAPKLLFHYYDKDFNNEADTPDNFQSRRPNTSFCFLDIRSPGLGDTAMYLCATSTAVRYGYTFGSGTRLTVV.

This CDR3 reads CASSLLRATYEQYF. In DNA, the CDR3 is TGTGCCAGCAGTTTACTCCGTGCTACCTACGAGCAGTACTTC. The chain is built from TRBV28 and TRBJ2-7; D not resolved. Trimming removed 2 bases from V and 2 bases from J, with 10 bases in between. Germline CDR1 and CDR2: MDHEN and SYDVKM. The CDR3 has 14 residues.

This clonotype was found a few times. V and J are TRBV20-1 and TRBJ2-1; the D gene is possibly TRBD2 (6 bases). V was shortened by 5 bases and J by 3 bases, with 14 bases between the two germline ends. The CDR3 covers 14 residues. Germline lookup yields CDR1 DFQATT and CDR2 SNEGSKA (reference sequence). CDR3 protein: CSAALSGIYNEQFF. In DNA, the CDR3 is TGCAGTGCTGCTCTTAGCGGAATCTACAATGAGCAGTTCTTC.

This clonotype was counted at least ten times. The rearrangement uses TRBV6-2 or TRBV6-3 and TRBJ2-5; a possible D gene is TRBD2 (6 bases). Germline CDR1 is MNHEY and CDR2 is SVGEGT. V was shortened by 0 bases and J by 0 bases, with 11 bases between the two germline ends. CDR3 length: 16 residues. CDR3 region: CASSYSSSGNQETQYF. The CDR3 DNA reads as TGTGCCAGCAGTTACTCGAGTAGCGGAAACCAAGAGACCCAGTACTTC.

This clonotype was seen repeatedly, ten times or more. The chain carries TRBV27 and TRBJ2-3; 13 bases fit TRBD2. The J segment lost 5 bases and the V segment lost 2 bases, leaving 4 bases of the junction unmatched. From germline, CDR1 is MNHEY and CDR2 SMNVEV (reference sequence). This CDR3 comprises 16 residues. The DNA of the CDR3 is TGTGCCAGCAGTTTAAGGGGACTAGCGGGATTAGATACGCAGTATTTT. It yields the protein CASSLRGLAGLDTQYF.